The 21 T cell receptor beta chains below were found in one sample sequenced in a study of shared clonotypes between healthy human individuals. The protocol was immunoSEQ multiplex PCR, while the TCRdb copy is restricted to in-frame clones and leaves out a portion. The sample records hundreds of thousands of clones, approximately 96% being singletons. Cells designated naive CD8 were CD45RO-negative and were positively selected for CCR7, with terminally differentiated effector memory CD45RA+ cells excluded. Sequenced material: naive CD8+ T cells sorted from blood. These receptors were collected from a woman aged 25 to 39 in good health.

Turning to this clone: Distinct nucleotide sequences in the sample also encode this CDR3. This rearrangement joins TRBV19 to TRBJ2-7, with 9 bases matching TRBD1. Germline-derived CDR1 and CDR2 are LNHDA and SQIVND (reference sequence). CDR3 length: 14 amino acids. V dropped 8 bases and J dropped 2; count of bases not matched to a gene: 7. The CDR3, as DNA: TGTGCCAGTTCTCCGGGACAGGGTGCCTACGAGCAGTACTTC. Translating gives CASSPGQGAYEQYF.

The sample holds one count of this clone. The gene calls are TRBV5-4 and TRBJ1-1; D is ambiguous. Germline values: CDR1 SGHNT, CDR2 YYREEE (reference sequence). V was trimmed by 0 bases and J by 0 bases, leaving 9 bases between them. The CDR3 has 15 residues. The CDR3 DNA follows: TGTGCCAGCAGCTTGGACAGCTACATGAACACTGAAGCTTTCTTT. It yields the protein CASSLDSYMNTEAFF.

The chain joins TRBV19 to TRBJ1-1; D is unclear. CDR1 and CDR2 from the germline V gene are LNHDA and SQIVND (reference sequence). The CDR3 runs 18 residues. V was pared by 3 bases and J by 2 bases, with 22 bases between. The CDR3 here is CASSMAPTSWETNTEAFF. The CDR3 DNA is TGTGCCAGTAGTATGGCCCCTACGTCATGGGAAACTAACACTGAAGCTTTCTTT.

The genes are TRBV6-5 and TRBJ2-7, with D maybe TRBD2 (5 bases). Deletions cut 3 bases from V and 4 bases from J, with 10 bases between. This CDR3 contains 13 residues. CDR1 MNHEY and CDR2 SVGAGI come from the germline V gene. CDR3 bases: TGTGCCAGCAGTTATCTGGGAGATTACGAGCAGTACTTC. This translates into CASSYLGDYEQYF.

The chain uses TRBV30 and TRBJ2-7, with unresolved D. Germline lookup yields CDR1 GTSNPN and CDR2 SVGIG (reference sequence). The CDR3 length is 12 residues. Trimming removed 2 bases at V and 3 bases at J, with 8 bases between. CDR3 amino acids: CAWSPLDYEQYF. The CDR3 bases are TGTGCCTGGAGTCCCCTTGACTACGAGCAGTACTTC.

This clone has only one observation. The V and J genes are TRBV5-5 and TRBJ2-3, with D maybe TRBD1 (5 bases). The germline V and J ends were trimmed by 1 base and 6 bases, with 18 bases remaining between them. The CDR3 is 16 residues long. Germline CDR1 is SGHKS and CDR2 is YYEKEE (reference sequence). CDR3 nucleotides: TGTGCCAGCAGCTTGTCGTTGAGACAGTTTAAGGATACGCAGTATTTT. It encodes CASSLSLRQFKDTQYF.

As to this clone: Distinct nucleotide sequences in the sample also encode this CDR3. The chain recombines TRBV5-6 with TRBJ2-1; D gene uncertain. Germline CDR1 reads SGHDT; CDR2 reads YYEEEE. The CDR3 length is 11 residues. Trimming shortened V by 1 base and J by 7 bases, and 3 bases separated the two germline ends. The CDR3 loop reads CASSLQNEQFF. CDR3 DNA: TGTGCCAGCAGCTTGCAAAATGAGCAGTTCTTC.

The gene calls are TRBV25-1 and TRBJ1-4; TRBD1 matches at 10 bases. Germline lookup yields CDR1 MGHDK and CDR2 SYGVNS. V lost 4 bases to trimming and J lost 3 bases; unmatched junction nucleotides: 8. CDR3 length equals 17 residues. In DNA form, the CDR3 reads TGTGCCAGCAGTGTCCCCCGGGACAGGGGATCTAATGAAAAACTGTTTTTT. Translating gives CASSVPRDRGSNEKLFF.

This clone was seen just once. The chain has TRBV6-1 and TRBJ2-7; D not certain. CDR1 is MNHNS, CDR2 SASEGT, per germline. Trimming removed 3 bases at V and 4 bases at J, with 10 bases between. The CDR3 runs 13 residues. The CDR3 DNA follows: TGTGCCAGCAGTGAGTCCGCCTTGTACGAGCAGTACTTC. Amino acids: CASSESALYEQYF.

The genes are TRBV6-5 and TRBJ2-3, with 11 bases fitting TRBD2. Germline CDR1 is MNHEY and CDR2 is SVGAGI. CDR3 size: 15 residues. V shed 5 bases, J shed 4 bases, and the junction held 5 bases outside the gene matches. In nucleotides, the CDR3 is TGTGCCAGCAGTAATAGCGGGAGGGCGTCAGATACGCAGTATTTT. Translating it yields CASSNSGRASDTQYF.

The rearrangement joins TRBV28 to TRBJ2-1, with 10 positions matching TRBD2. V shed 5 bases, J shed 0 bases, and the junction held 13 bases outside the gene matches. Looked up from germline, CDR1 is MDHEN and CDR2 is SYDVKM. This CDR3 comprises 19 residues. CDR3 amino acids: CASSLPGLAFSSSYNEQFF. CDR3 DNA sequence: TGTGCCAGCAGTCTCCCGGGACTAGCGTTCTCGAGCTCCTACAATGAGCAGTTCTTC.

The V gene is TRBV2, the J gene TRBJ1-4; possibly TRBD1 for D (5 bases). Germline V CDR1 and CDR2: SNHLY, FYNNEI. CDR3 length equals 14 residues. Trimming left V 6 bases short and J 4 bases short, with 12 bases between. CDR3 sequence reads: CASRGGADNEKLFF. CDR3 DNA: TGTGCCAGCAGAGGAGGGGCTGATAATGAAAAACTGTTTTTT.

The chain employs TRBV7-3 and TRBJ2-7, with D possibly being TRBD2 (5 bases). The CDR3 extends over 14 amino acids. CDR1 is SGHTA, CDR2 FQGTGA, per germline. The V and J ends lost 5 bases and 0 bases respectively, with 11 bases between them. CDR3 DNA: TGTGCCAGCAGCGCCTCTGGGAGCTCCTACGAGCAGTACTTC. Translated, it gives CASSASGSSYEQYF.

The V and J genes are TRBV4-1 and TRBJ2-7; 9 bases are shared with TRBD2. Germline V lookup: CDR1 MGHRA, CDR2 YSYEKL. The CDR3 totals 16 residues. V trimming: 0 bases; J trimming: 5 bases; junction bases outside the gene matches: 8. The CDR3 sequence: CASSQEGVAGVHEQYF. CDR3 DNA: TGCGCCAGCAGCCAAGAGGGAGTAGCGGGAGTCCACGAGCAGTACTTC.

The rearrangement links TRBV10-2 to TRBJ2-7, with 11 positions matching TRBD2. The CDR3 length is 14 residues. CDR1 WSHSY and CDR2 SAAADI come from the germline V gene. With 5 bases clipped from V and 4 bases from J, the junction kept 4 bases outside the gene matches. The CDR3 reads CASSSGTSGYEQYF. CDR3 coding DNA: TGCGCCAGCAGTTCCGGGACTAGCGGATACGAGCAGTACTTC.

The CDR3 reads CASSLTPTDTQYF. CDR3 nucleotides: TGTGCCAGCAGTTTAACACCCACAGATACGCAGTATTTT. The genes are TRBV28 and TRBJ2-3; D gene unclear. CDR1 and CDR2 (germline): MDHEN, SYDVKM. V lost 2 bases to trimming and J lost 2 bases, with 5 bases between them. The length of the CDR3 is 13 residues.

The chain combines TRBV27 with TRBJ1-1, with D uncertain. Per the germline V gene, CDR1 is MNHEY and CDR2 is SMNVEV (reference sequence). The CDR3 runs 13 residues. Trimming cost V 9 bases and J 5 bases, with 16 bases left between them. CDR3 in amino acids: CARPRLRRTEAFF. The CDR3 DNA reads as TGTGCCAGGCCAAGGCTCCGCCGGACTGAAGCTTTCTTT.

Of note for this clone: Compared with germline, one end of the junction differs, possibly owing to a read error. The genes are TRBV2 and TRBJ1-1; D remains unclear. The CDR3 runs 11 residues. The germline CDR1 and CDR2 sequences are SNHLY and FYNNEI. The CDR3 DNA reads TGTGCCAGCAGTGACCTGAAGGGTTGGATCTTT. Translation gives CASSDLKGWIF.

The chain uses TRBV28 and TRBJ2-7, with D possibly matching TRBD2 (6 bases). Germline assignment: CDR1 MDHEN and CDR2 SYDVKM. V dropped 2 bases and J dropped 0 bases, with 11 bases sitting between them. This CDR3 comprises 15 residues. The CDR3 here is CASSLDRDSSYEQYF. The DNA of the CDR3 is TGTGCCAGCAGTTTAGATCGGGACTCCTCCTACGAGCAGTACTTC.

Note on this clone: This sample also contains other DNA sequences that code for the same CDR3. This rearrangement joins TRBV4-1 to TRBJ2-5; D gene unclear. Germline V gives CDR1 MGHRA, CDR2 YSYEKL. CDR3 length: 13 amino acids. V was pared by 0 bases and J by 5 bases, with 7 bases between. CDR3 DNA sequence: TGCGCCAGCAGCCAAGATGCGGAGGAGACCCAGTACTTC. The encoded protein is CASSQDAEETQYF.

This clone has only one observation. The rearrangement joins TRBV5-6 to TRBJ1-2; 7 bases fit TRBD1. The CDR3 is made up of 16 amino acids. Looked up from germline, CDR1 is SGHDT and CDR2 is YYEEEE. J gave up 1 base and V 4 bases, and 10 bases lay outside the gene matches. Written as DNA, the CDR3 is TGTGCCAGCAGCCTCCAGGGGGGGGCCGGTAACTATGGCTACACCTTC. Its translation is CASSLQGGAGNYGYTF.